A single sample is the source of the 18 T cell receptor beta chains below, sequenced in a study of blood T cells in healthy people across ages. For the second PCR, which ran for 7 to 11 cycles, a sample-barcoded 5' primer and a J-beta primer mix were used. One entry per CDR3 protein, called by TCRdb with MiXCR from the 5' RACE reads. This sample yields around 1.5 million distinct CDR3 sequences, of which roughly 32% are seen a single time; about 11% belongs to the top ten. Sample: blood. The source is a woman under 40 in good health.

This clonotype was counted ten times or more. V gene TRBV4-1 combines with J gene TRBJ2-7; a possible D gene is TRBD2 (6 bases). There are 12 residues in the CDR3. The germline V gene has CDR1 MGHRA and CDR2 YSYEKL. The V end was cut by 3 bases, the J end by 6 bases, with 9 bases between. CDR3 bases: TGCGCCAGCAGCCACCCGGAGGGCGAGCAGTACTTC. It yields the protein CASSHPEGEQYF.

This rearrangement joins TRBV20-1 to TRBJ2-1, with 7 bases aligning to TRBD1. V lost 2 bases, J lost 6 bases, and 7 bases stayed unmatched. This CDR3 has 14 amino acids. Per germline, CDR1 DFQATT and CDR2 SNEGSKA (reference sequence). The CDR3 DNA is TGCAGTGCTAGAACCCAACAGGGGACCAATGAGCAGTTCTTC. Protein product: CSARTQQGTNEQFF.

This clonotype was seen at least ten times. The chain combines TRBV7-9 with TRBJ2-7; D possibly uses TRBD1 or TRBD2 (5 bases each). Germline values: CDR1 SEHNR, CDR2 FQNEAQ (reference sequence). Trimming removed 6 bases at V and 1 base at J, with 28 bases between. The CDR3 is made up of 19 amino acids. CDR3: CASSYSGPRSLRVSYEQYF. In nucleotides, the CDR3 is TGTGCCAGCAGTTACTCAGGGCCCCGATCGTTGAGGGTTTCCTACGAGCAGTACTTC.

A few counts support this clonotype. The rearrangement links TRBV6-7 to TRBJ1-5, with D possibly being TRBD1 (6 bases). TRBV6-7 is reported as an ORF; its role is uncertain. Trimming removed 2 bases at V and 6 bases at J, with 14 bases between. The CDR3 length is 15 residues. DNA for the CDR3: TGTGCCAGCAGTTACCGAACAGGGCCCGGTCAGCCCCAGCATTTT. As protein: CASSYRTGPGQPQHF.

This clonotype has at least ten counts. The chain employs TRBV5-5 and TRBJ2-1, with a tentative D call TRBD2 (6 bases). This CDR3 region has 15 residues. Germline V gene lookup returns CDR1 SGHKS and CDR2 YYEKEE (reference sequence). Trimming took off 4 bases at V and 8 bases at J, with 19 bases between the two ends. The chain's CDR3 is CASSPFRGGDDEQFF. Here the CDR3 DNA reads TGTGCCAGCAGCCCCTTCCGCGGAGGGGATGATGAGCAGTTCTTC.

This clonotype was seen many times. CDR3 amino acids: CASTPGGGAGEQFF. The CDR3 region has the DNA TGTGCCAGCACCCCTGGCGGGGGGGCCGGTGAGCAGTTCTTC. J is TRBJ2-1 and V is TRBV7-9, with 9 bases aligning to TRBD2. The CDR3 has 14 residues. The germline gives CDR1 SEHNR, CDR2 FQNEAQ (reference sequence). V dropped 7 bases and J dropped 9; count of bases not matched to a gene: 10.

Concerning this clonotype: A much larger clonotype is one base distant, so this may be a read error. J is TRBJ2-7 and V is TRBV29-1; TRBD2 might be the D (5 bases). The CDR3 length is 12 residues. Trimming stripped 7 bases from V and 3 bases from J, with 13 bases between. In germline, CDR1 is SQVTM, CDR2 ANQGSEA. The CDR3 reads CSGTTGSYEQYF. The CDR3 bases are TGCAGCGGGACGACGGGAAGCTACGAGCAGTACTTC.

This clonotype has just a few counts. The chain joins TRBV21-1 to TRBJ2-6; the table's D call, TRBD1, was not checked against the DNA. TRBV21-1 is tagged as a pseudogene. This CDR3 is built from 18 residues. CDR3 sequence (DNA): TGTGCCAGCAGCAGAGGAATACAGGGTGCCTCTGGGGCCAACGTCCTGACTTTC. This sequence encodes CASSRGIQGASGANVLTF.

The chain uses TRBV6-2 or TRBV6-3 and TRBJ1-5, with a tentative D call TRBD1 (5 bases). CDR1 and CDR2 from the germline V gene are MNHEY and SVGEGT. Trimming removed 6 bases at V and 6 bases at J, with 18 bases between. This CDR3 is built from 15 residues. The CDR3: CASSSPQGAGQPQHF. The CDR3 DNA reads TGTGCCAGCAGCTCCCCGCAGGGCGCCGGTCAGCCCCAGCATTTT.

Here the CDR3 DNA reads TGCGCCAGCAGCGATTGGGAGGGGGGCAACTATGGCTACACCTTC. This sequence encodes CASSDWEGGNYGYTF. This chain uses TRBV5-1 with TRBJ1-2; D might be TRBD1 (6 bases). This CDR3 spans 15 amino acids. V was trimmed by 4 bases and J by 2 bases, leaving 15 bases between them. Per germline, CDR1 SGHRS and CDR2 YFSETQ.

The chain joins TRBV10-3 to TRBJ2-7, with 7 bases matching TRBD2. The CDR3 spans 17 residues. Germline CDR1 ENHRY, CDR2 SYGVKD. The ends lost 3 bases at V and 2 bases at J; junction bases unmatched: 13. CDR3 sequence reads: CAISDPTSVGATYEQYF. The CDR3 DNA is TGTGCCATCAGTGACCCCACTAGCGTCGGGGCTACCTACGAGCAGTACTTC.

Details on this clonotype: An end of the junction differs from the germline gene, which may be a read error. The chain couples TRBV11-2 to TRBJ1-2; D gene uncertain. The CDR3 sequence is 12 residues long. Germline V gene lookup returns CDR1 SGHAT and CDR2 FQNNGV. Here the CDR3 reads CASSAALFGYTF. The CDR3 nucleotides are TGCGCCAGCAGCGCAGCCTTGTTTGGCTACACCTTC.

The chain uses TRBV11-2 and TRBJ2-7, with TRBD1 as a possible D gene (5 bases). The CDR3 sequence is 12 residues long. V shed 0 bases and J shed 12 bases, with 12 bases lying between them. Germline V CDR1 and CDR2: SGHAT, FQNNGV. CDR3 protein: CASSLEGPQGYF. DNA of the CDR3: TGTGCCAGCAGCTTAGAGGGCCCCCAGGGGTACTTC.

This clonotype has just a few counts. A much larger clone lies one base from this, so it may be a read error. The gene calls are TRBV24-1 and TRBJ1-2; D unresolved. CDR1 and CDR2 (germline): KGHDR, SFDVKD. The CDR3 is made up of 13 amino acids. Trimming removed 2 bases from V and 7 bases from J, with 10 bases in between. The CDR3 here is CATSDSRRAGYTF. In nucleotides, the CDR3 is TGTGCCACCAGTGATTCCCGCCGGGCTGGCTACACCTTC.

J is TRBJ2-5 and V is TRBV18; weak D call: TRBD2 (6 bases). Between the trimmed V and J ends, which lost 3 bases and 4 bases, there was a span of 12 bases. Germline assignment: CDR1 KGHSH and CDR2 LQKENI. This CDR3 is 14 amino acids long. CDR3 protein: CASSPAGSRETQYF. In DNA, the CDR3 is TGTGCCAGCTCACCGGCGGGGTCGCGAGAGACCCAGTACTTC.

This chain connects TRBV3-1 to TRBJ1-6; D may be TRBD1 (5 bases). The V end was cut by 0 bases, the J end by 10 bases, with 13 bases between. The CDR3 extends over 15 amino acids. The V gene's germline CDR1 is LGHDT and CDR2 YNNKEL (reference sequence). CDR3 protein: CASSQEKGIRSPLHF. For the CDR3, the DNA is TGTGCCAGCAGCCAAGAAAAGGGGATAAGATCACCCCTCCACTTT.

The gene calls are TRBV6-1 and TRBJ1-1, with 8 nucleotides matching TRBD1. Germline lookup yields CDR1 MNHNS and CDR2 SASEGT. The CDR3 is 16 amino acids. V lost 8 bases to trimming and J lost 0 bases; unmatched junction nucleotides: 11. Here the CDR3 reads CASEGQGTLMNTEAFF. In DNA, the CDR3 is TGTGCCAGCGAAGGACAGGGAACCCTTATGAACACTGAAGCTTTCTTT.

The gene calls are TRBV28 and TRBJ1-5; D ambiguous. Germline CDR1 is MDHEN and CDR2 is SYDVKM. V was clipped by 5 bases and J by 6 bases, with 14 bases between them. CDR3 length: 14 residues. Here the CDR3 DNA reads TGTGCCAGCAGTAACCAAGAGAATCGTCAGCCCCAGCATTTT. This translates into CASSNQENRQPQHF. Supplemented by reference TRBV28 and TRBJ1-5, the full variable domain reads DVKVTQSSRYLVKRTGEKVFLECVQDMDHENMFWYRQDPGLGLRLIYFSYDVKMKEKGDIPEGYSVSREKKERFSLILESASTNQTSMYLCASSNQENRQPQHFGDGTRLSIL.